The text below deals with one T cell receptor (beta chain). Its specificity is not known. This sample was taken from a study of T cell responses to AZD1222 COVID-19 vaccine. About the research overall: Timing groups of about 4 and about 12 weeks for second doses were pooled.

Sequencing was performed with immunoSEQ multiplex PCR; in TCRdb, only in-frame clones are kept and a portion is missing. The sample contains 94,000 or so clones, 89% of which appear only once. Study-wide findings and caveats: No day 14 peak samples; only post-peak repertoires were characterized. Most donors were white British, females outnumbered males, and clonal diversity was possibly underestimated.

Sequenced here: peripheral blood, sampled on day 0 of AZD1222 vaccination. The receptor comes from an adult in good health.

The CDR3 nucleotides read TGTGCCAGCAGCTTTGGGGAAAAACTGTTTTTT. Its translation is CASSFGEKLFF. The chain is built from TRBV7-2 and TRBJ1-4; D is undetermined. The CDR3 covers 11 residues. Germline CDR1 is SGHTA and CDR2 is FQGNSA. Trimming stripped 3 bases from V and 8 bases from J, with 4 bases between.